This T cell receptor beta chain derives from a study of vaccination effects on CD4 cells after COVID-19. The overall study: Within the ViraFEST assay, antigen-specific CD4+ T cells underwent expansion with viral peptide pools prior to sequencing. Participants completed two doses of the BNT162b2 or mRNA-1273 vaccine.

Looked up from germline, CDR1 is LNHDA and CDR2 is SQIVND (reference sequence). The CDR3 totals 12 residues. V shed 4 bases and J shed 5 bases, with 8 bases lying between them. Whole-study findings and limits: Vaccine- and infection-induced clones showed marked clonal contraction late following vaccination. Cross-reaction with common cold coronaviruses was seen in only 1 of 255 vaccine-induced clones from healthy vaccinees.

The repertoire was sequenced with immunoSEQ multiplex PCR; TCRdb's copy has only in-frame clones and lacks some. The data hold 32,000 or so clones, with approximately 67% observed a single time. Upon completion of around ten days in culture, CD4+ T cells were isolated. In regard to this clone: Its antigen is undetermined.

This rearrangement joins TRBV19 to TRBJ1-1; perhaps TRBD1 as D (5 bases). The source material was CD4+ T cells from PBMCs cultured without peptide, sampled before COVID-19 vaccination. The sequence came from a human donor who received a COVID-19 vaccine. The CDR3: CASSTTETEAFF. Here the CDR3 DNA reads TGTGCCAGTAGTACGACAGAGACTGAAGCTTTCTTT.